These 16 T cell receptor beta chains were sequenced from one sample in a study of CD8+ T cells in alopecia areata. Extraction and reverse transcription of RNA yielded cDNA as the sequencing template. The protocol was immunoSEQ multiplex PCR, while the TCRdb copy is restricted to in-frame clones and leaves out a portion. The sample holds fewer than 200,000 clones, just under 60% seen once. The specimen was CD4+ T cells sorted from blood, collected at week 0. The origin of the receptors is a human donor with alopecia areata.

V gene TRBV11-2 combines with J gene TRBJ2-7, with 7 nucleotides matching TRBD1. The germline CDR1 and CDR2 sequences are SGHAT and FQNNGV. The CDR3 has 17 residues. J gave up 2 bases and V 5 bases, and 15 bases lay outside the gene matches. DNA for the CDR3: TGTGCCAGCAGCCCCCGACAGGGCCCCAATCCACCCTACGAGCAGTACTTC. Its protein is CASSPRQGPNPPYEQYF.

This clone was detected a few times. The rearrangement uses TRBV27 and TRBJ1-1; D is undetermined. Germline values: CDR1 MNHEY, CDR2 SMNVEV (reference sequence). CDR3 size: 15 residues. Deletions cut 4 bases from V and 1 base from J, with 13 bases between. In DNA form, the CDR3 reads TGTGCCAGCAGTTCACTACTGACGGCGAACACTGAAGCTTTCTTT. Translating gives CASSSLLTANTEAFF.

The rearrangement uses TRBV5-1 and TRBJ2-7; TRBD1 matches at 7 bases. The ends lost 0 bases at V and 2 bases at J; junction bases unmatched: 8. Germline V CDR1 and CDR2: SGHRS, YFSETQ. This CDR3 contains 16 residues. CDR3 residues: CASSLDPPGQTYEQYF. The CDR3 region has the DNA TGCGCCAGCAGCTTGGACCCTCCGGGACAGACCTACGAGCAGTACTTC.

This clone was counted only a few times. The chain recombines TRBV30 with TRBJ2-3; 10 bases match TRBD2. The length of the CDR3 is 14 residues. V trimming: 4 bases; J trimming: 4 bases; junction bases outside the gene matches: 5. Germline V gene sequence: CDR1 GTSNPN, CDR2 SVGIG (reference sequence). CDR3 DNA: TGTGCCTGGAAAGCGGGGGGGAACGCAGATACGCAGTATTTT. This encodes CAWKAGGNADTQYF. The entire variable domain, with the rest obtained from reference TRBV30 and TRBJ2-3, is as follows: SQTIHQWPATLVQPVGSPLSLECTVEGTSNPNLYWYRQAAGRGLQLLFYSVGIGQISSEVPQNLSASRPQDRQFILSSKKLLLSDSGFYLCAWKAGGNADTQYFGPGTRLTVL.

DNA for the CDR3: TGTGCCAGTAGTCCTGCACAGGGGGCTCTCGGCTACACCTTC. This gives the protein CASSPAQGALGYTF. J is TRBJ1-2 and V is TRBV19; TRBD1 agrees at 9 bases. The V gene's germline CDR1 is LNHDA and CDR2 SQIVND (reference sequence). The CDR3 loop spans 14 amino acids. Trimming removed 5 bases from V and 8 bases from J; junction bases left unmatched: 9. Full variable domain (rest looked up from reference TRBV19 and TRBJ1-2): DGGITQSPKYLFRKEGQNVTLSCEQNLNHDAMYWYRQDPGQGLRLIYYSQIVNDFQKGDIAEGYSVSREKKESFPLTVTSAQKNPTAFYLCASSPAQGALGYTFGSGTRLTVV.

This clone is medium-sized by share. V gene TRBV5-1 combines with J gene TRBJ2-3, with 9 bases fitting TRBD1. Germline V gene data show CDR1 as SGHRS and CDR2 as YFSETQ. V shed 7 bases, J shed 2 bases, and the junction held 5 bases outside the gene matches. The CDR3 loop spans 14 amino acids. The CDR3 coding sequence is TGCGCCAGCGGCGGACAGGGGTACACAGATACGCAGTATTTT. Protein sequence: CASGGQGYTDTQYF. Full variable domain (remainder filled in from reference TRBV5-1 and TRBJ2-3): KAGVTQTPRYLIKTRGQQVTLSCSPISGHRSVSWYQQTPGQGLQFLFEYFSETQRNKGNFPGRFSGRQFSNSRSEMNVSTLELGDSALYLCASGGQGYTDTQYFGPGTRLTVL.

The rearrangement links TRBV29-1 to TRBJ1-2; 7 nucleotides agree with TRBD1. CDR3 size: 14 residues. The junction had 9 bases not matched to a gene; V was cut back by 4 bases and J by 4 bases. The germline V gene encodes CDR1 SQVTM and CDR2 ANQGSEA. This chain's CDR3 is CSVGPRQGRYGYTF. CDR3 DNA sequence: TGCAGCGTTGGTCCCCGACAGGGACGCTATGGCTACACCTTC.

The table lists this clone with a few counts. The rearrangement joins TRBV14 to TRBJ2-3; D might be TRBD2 (5 bases). CDR1 is SGHDN, CDR2 FVKESK, per germline. The V and J ends lost 5 bases and 0 bases respectively, with 15 bases between them. The CDR3 consists of 16 residues. CDR3: CASSSVGRTSTDTQYF. The DNA for the CDR3 is TGTGCCAGCAGCTCGGTAGGGCGGACTAGCACAGATACGCAGTATTTT.

This clone was recorded a few times. V is TRBV7-9 and J is TRBJ2-7; D ambiguous. The CDR3 covers 14 residues. V was trimmed by 0 bases and J by 2 bases, leaving 8 bases between them. Per the germline V gene, CDR1 is SEHNR and CDR2 is FQNEAQ (reference sequence). The CDR3 nucleotides are TGTGCCAGCAGCTTAGCTTCAGGAACCTACGAGCAGTACTTC. The encoded protein is CASSLASGTYEQYF.

This clone has more than one count but fewer than ten. The chain combines TRBV27 with TRBJ1-2; D may be TRBD1 (6 bases). Germline CDR1 is MNHEY and CDR2 is SMNVEV (reference sequence). V was shortened by 0 bases and J by 2 bases, with 13 bases between the two germline ends. There are 16 residues in the CDR3. This CDR3 is CASSLSRAGANYGYTF. The CDR3 DNA is TGTGCCAGCAGTTTATCTCGTGCAGGGGCCAACTATGGCTACACCTTC.

A word on this clone: The sample carries other DNA sequences with the same CDR3. The rearrangement links TRBV30 to TRBJ2-5, with 13 positions matching TRBD2. Germline V gene lookup returns CDR1 GTSNPN and CDR2 SVGIG (reference sequence). CDR3 length equals 15 residues. V lost 3 bases to trimming and J lost 4 bases; unmatched junction nucleotides: 5. The CDR3 nucleotides are TGTGCCTGGAGCAGACTAGCGGGGGGTCCAGAGACCCAGTACTTC. This codes for CAWSRLAGGPETQYF.

There are a few counts of this clone. The CDR3: CASSLGAALGETQYF. The CDR3 DNA is TGTGCCAGCAGCTTAGGGGCAGCTCTGGGGGAGACCCAGTACTTC. This sequence joins TRBV7-9 and TRBJ2-5; D not certain. The CDR3 is made up of 15 amino acids. Germline loops: CDR1 SEHNR, CDR2 FQNEAQ (reference sequence). Trimming removed 1 base at V and 5 bases at J, with 14 bases between.

This chain links TRBV6-1 with TRBJ2-1, with 9 bases lining up with TRBD2. The germline gives CDR1 MNHNS, CDR2 SASEGT. The CDR3 spans 15 residues. V dropped 5 bases and J dropped 10; count of bases not matched to a gene: 12. The DNA of the CDR3 is TGTGCCAGCAGTACCGGGGTAGCGGGGGCAGCCGAGCAGTTCTTC. Protein product: CASSTGVAGAAEQFF.

There are a few counts of this clone. This chain links TRBV29-1 with TRBJ1-1; D gene ambiguous. In germline, CDR1 is SQVTM, CDR2 ANQGSEA. Trimming removed 1 base at V and 3 bases at J, with 18 bases between. The CDR3 consists of 16 residues. The CDR3 nucleotides read TGCAGCGTTGAAGTCCCAAGGCGGGGAAGGGACACTGAAGCTTTCTTT. This codes for CSVEVPRRGRDTEAFF.

The V gene is TRBV2, the J gene TRBJ1-1; unclear D gene. V was shortened by 8 bases and J by 1 base, with 8 bases between the two germline ends. The CDR3 extends over 12 amino acids. Germline V gene lookup returns CDR1 SNHLY and CDR2 FYNNEI. CDR3 coding DNA: TGTGCCAGCGTGCGAACGAACACTGAAGCTTTCTTT. Translation: CASVRTNTEAFF.

The V gene is TRBV5-6, the J gene TRBJ2-7, with 11 bases that match TRBD2. V lost 4 bases and J lost 3; bases outside the gene matches: 9. CDR1 and CDR2 (germline): SGHDT, YYEEEE. The CDR3 totals 16 residues. CDR3 in DNA: TGTGCCAGCAGCATCAGACTAGCGGGGATTATCTACGAGCAGTACTTC. It codes for CASSIRLAGIIYEQYF.